The 29 T cell receptor beta chains listed next were all sequenced from one sample in a study of blood T cell repertoires in COVID-19. This table comes from immunoSEQ multiplex PCR, and its TCRdb copy is limited to in-frame clones, with some not included. The sample holds more than 55,000 clones, 85% to 90% seen once. Sequencing used peripheral blood. These receptors came from a man aged 60 to 75 with acute or convalescent COVID-19.

This clone has only a few counts. V usage is TRBV9 and J usage is TRBJ2-3; 9 bases align to TRBD2. Germline V gives CDR1 SGDLS, CDR2 YYNGEE. CDR3 length: 15 residues. V dropped 4 bases and J dropped 4; count of bases not matched to a gene: 7. CDR3 sequence: CASSFLAGLADTQYF. The CDR3 region has the DNA TGTGCCAGCAGCTTTCTAGCGGGGCTTGCAGATACGCAGTATTTT.

CDR3 sequence: CASTPWGLQETQYF. In nucleotides, the CDR3 is TGTGCCAGCACCCCGTGGGGCTTACAAGAGACCCAGTACTTC. The genes are TRBV5-5 and TRBJ2-5; D is possibly TRBD1 (5 bases). Germline CDR1 and CDR2: SGHKS and YYEKEE (reference sequence). Trimming pared 6 bases from V and 2 bases from J, leaving 14 bases between. The CDR3 contains 14 residues.

V is TRBV3-1 (or the pseudogene TRBV3-2) and J is TRBJ1-4; the D gene is possibly TRBD1 (6 bases). CDR1 is LGHDT, CDR2 YNNKEL, per germline (reference sequence). The CDR3 runs to 14 residues. The V end lost 4 bases, the J end lost 8 bases, and 14 bases lay between the germline ends. In DNA form, the CDR3 reads TGTGCCAGCAGCCCTAGGGGGGGAGGAGAAAAACTGTTTTTT. It encodes CASSPRGGGEKLFF.

This rearrangement joins TRBV19 to TRBJ1-1; 7 bases align to TRBD1. The V segment lost 5 bases and the J segment 5 bases; nucleotides outside the gene matches: 14. The CDR3 is 16 amino acids. Germline loops: CDR1 LNHDA, CDR2 SQIVND (reference sequence). The CDR3 region is CASSPRQGESETEAFF. DNA for the CDR3: TGTGCCAGTAGTCCCCGACAGGGCGAAAGTGAAACTGAAGCTTTCTTT. The complete variable domain, with remaining parts taken from reference TRBV19 and TRBJ1-1, reads DGGITQSPKYLFRKEGQNVTLSCEQNLNHDAMYWYRQDPGQGLRLIYYSQIVNDFQKGDIAEGYSVSREKKESFPLTVTSAQKNPTAFYLCASSPRQGESETEAFFGQGTRLTVV.

The V gene is TRBV6-6, the J gene TRBJ2-2, with 13 bases identical to TRBD2. The CDR3 is 18 residues long. Germline CDR1 is MNHNY and CDR2 is SVGAGI (reference sequence). V lost 5 bases, J lost 6 bases, and 12 bases stayed unmatched. The CDR3 loop is CASSPGLAGEGGPGELFF. The CDR3 DNA sequence: TGTGCCAGCAGTCCTGGACTAGCGGGAGAGGGGGGGCCCGGGGAGCTGTTTTTT.

V usage is TRBV6-4 and J usage is TRBJ2-1; D uncertain. Between the trimmed V and J ends, which lost 10 bases and 0 bases, there was a span of 13 bases. CDR1 MRHNA and CDR2 SNTAGT come from the germline V gene. The CDR3 is made up of 14 amino acids. The CDR3: CATRLSSSYNEQFF. The CDR3 nucleotides read TGTGCCACCCGACTCTCCAGCTCCTACAATGAGCAGTTCTTC.

V is TRBV10-1 and J is TRBJ2-1; possible D gene TRBD1, 6 bases. Germline CDR1 is WNHNN and CDR2 is SYGVQD (reference sequence). Trimming pared 0 bases from V and 16 bases from J, leaving 13 bases between. The CDR3 consists of 12 residues. In nucleotides, the CDR3 is TGCGCCAGCAGTGAGTCGGGGCAGGGGACCTTCTTC. It specifies CASSESGQGTFF.

This clone was detected only once. The rearrangement uses TRBV5-1 and TRBJ1-1, with 8 positions matching TRBD1. The CDR3 runs to 16 residues. Germline-derived CDR1 and CDR2 are SGHRS and YFSETQ. V dropped 4 bases and J dropped 0; count of bases not matched to a gene: 8. The DNA for the CDR3 is TGCGCCAGCAGCCTTCTCGGGACAGGTTTGAACACTGAAGCTTTCTTT. This sequence encodes CASSLLGTGLNTEAFF.

The CDR3, as DNA: TGTGCCAGCCATCCTAGGGGTGGGTATGGCTACACCTTC. Translation gives CASHPRGGYGYTF. The gene calls are TRBV28 and TRBJ1-2; the D gene is possibly TRBD1 (5 bases). V was pared by 8 bases and J by 5 bases, with 15 bases between. Germline V lookup: CDR1 MDHEN, CDR2 SYDVKM. There are 13 residues in the CDR3.

The rearrangement uses TRBV30 and TRBJ2-1; D gene unclear. Between the trimmed V and J ends, which lost 3 bases and 0 bases, there was a span of 6 bases. Germline CDR1 is GTSNPN and CDR2 is SVGIG (reference sequence). The CDR3 extends over 13 amino acids. CDR3 residues: CAWSSNSYNEQFF. CDR3 bases: TGTGCCTGGAGCTCTAACTCCTACAATGAGCAGTTCTTC.

Regarding this clone: This CDR3 is also generated by other DNA sequences in the sample. The chain employs TRBV19 and TRBJ1-5, with 7 positions matching TRBD1. The CDR3 runs to 16 residues. Germline values: CDR1 LNHDA, CDR2 SQIVND (reference sequence). Germline trimming cut 3 bases from V and 4 bases from J; bases unmatched to any gene: 9. The CDR3 is CASSIRGGYSNQPQHF. DNA for the CDR3: TGTGCCAGTAGTATTCGAGGGGGCTACAGTAATCAGCCCCAGCATTTT.

The gene calls are TRBV4-2 and TRBJ2-1, with 9 nucleotides matching TRBD2. Germline V gives CDR1 LGHNA, CDR2 YNFKEQ. J gave up 2 bases and V 2 bases, and 4 bases lay outside the gene matches. CDR3 length: 16 amino acids. The chain's CDR3 is CASSQSSGGTYNEQFF. The CDR3 coding sequence is TGTGCCAGCAGCCAATCAAGCGGGGGGACCTACAATGAGCAGTTCTTC.

The rearrangement links TRBV19 to TRBJ1-4; 7 bases fit TRBD1. This CDR3 contains 16 residues. Trimming cost V 2 bases and J 5 bases; bases outside gene matches: 8. Germline lookup yields CDR1 LNHDA and CDR2 SQIVND (reference sequence). The DNA of the CDR3 is TGTGCCAGTAGTATAAGCCGGGACAGAGCCAATGAAAAACTGTTTTTT. Its translation is CASSISRDRANEKLFF.

The chain is built from TRBV29-1 and TRBJ2-1; no definite D call. The germline V gene encodes CDR1 SQVTM and CDR2 ANQGSEA. This CDR3 is built from 16 residues. V was trimmed by 7 bases and J by 0 bases, leaving 19 bases between them. DNA for the CDR3: TGCAGCGCATACAGCCACACCTCCAGCTCCTACAATGAGCAGTTCTTC. Translating gives CSAYSHTSSSYNEQFF.

DNA for the CDR3: TGTGCCAGCAGCGTAGCGGGGCGAGGGGGCGCGGACTATGGCTACACCTTC. Its protein is CASSVAGRGGADYGYTF. The chain uses TRBV9 and TRBJ1-2; 7 positions match TRBD1. CDR1 and CDR2 (germline): SGDLS, YYNGEE. CDR3 length: 17 amino acids. V shed 0 bases and J 3 bases; nucleotides not matched to a gene: 11.

The chain uses TRBV4-2 and TRBJ2-2; D gene ambiguous. Trimming removed 0 bases at V and 8 bases at J, with 13 bases between. This CDR3 has 15 amino acids. Germline lookup yields CDR1 LGHNA and CDR2 YNFKEQ. CDR3 sequence (DNA): TGTGCCAGCAGCCAAGAGGGCCAGATAATGGGGGAGCTGTTTTTT. Its translation is CASSQEGQIMGELFF.

V usage is TRBV28 and J usage is TRBJ2-7, with D possibly matching TRBD1 (7 bases). There are 14 residues in the CDR3. Trimming cost V 3 bases and J 3 bases, with 12 bases left between them. The germline V gene has CDR1 MDHEN and CDR2 SYDVKM. The chain's CDR3 is CASSLEGALYEQYF. The CDR3 bases are TGTGCCAGCAGTTTGGAGGGGGCCCTCTACGAGCAGTACTTC.

This clone was detected once. The chain is built from TRBV19 and TRBJ2-1, with TRBD2 matching 7 bases. Trimming at V came to 4 bases and at J to 4 bases, leaving 1 base not matched to a gene. The germline gives CDR1 LNHDA, CDR2 SQIVND (reference sequence). The CDR3 extends over 13 amino acids. The CDR3 protein is CASSKRGYNEQFF. In DNA form, the CDR3 reads TGTGCCAGTAGTAAGCGGGGTTACAATGAGCAGTTCTTC.

This clone appeared a single time. V gene TRBV28 combines with J gene TRBJ2-2; D may be TRBD1 (6 bases). Germline values: CDR1 MDHEN, CDR2 SYDVKM. The CDR3 has 17 residues. Trimming stripped 5 bases from V and 7 bases from J, with 23 bases between. The CDR3 loop reads CASSPQVGQGRIGELFF. The DNA for the CDR3 is TGTGCCAGCAGTCCCCAGGTGGGGCAGGGGAGAATCGGGGAGCTGTTTTTT.

This chain uses TRBV5-1 with TRBJ2-7; tentatively, D is TRBD1 (6 bases). The CDR3 extends over 16 amino acids. V gave up 4 bases and J gave up 5 bases, with 22 bases separating them. CDR1 SGHRS and CDR2 YFSETQ come from the germline V gene. The CDR3 bases are TGCGCCAGCAGCCGGGGAACGGCCAGGGGATTAGACGAGCAGTACTTC. It encodes CASSRGTARGLDEQYF.

The chain is built from TRBV6-6 and TRBJ1-1, with D unclear. Germline values: CDR1 MNHNY, CDR2 SVGAGI (reference sequence). With 10 bases removed from V and 4 bases from J, the gap between germline ends came to 16 bases. The CDR3 loop spans 13 amino acids. The CDR3 loop is CATATGVSTEAFF. The CDR3 coding sequence is TGTGCCACCGCAACCGGGGTAAGCACTGAAGCTTTCTTT.

The chain uses TRBV5-1 and TRBJ2-1, with D possibly being TRBD1 (6 bases). Germline lookup yields CDR1 SGHRS and CDR2 YFSETQ. Trimming stripped 5 bases from V and 6 bases from J, with 12 bases between. This CDR3 has 13 amino acids. Here the CDR3 DNA reads TGCGCCAGCAGGGAACAGGGCCTCAATGAGCAGTTCTTC. This sequence encodes CASREQGLNEQFF.

The chain couples TRBV2 to TRBJ2-2, with 13 bases lining up with TRBD2. Looked up from germline, CDR1 is SNHLY and CDR2 is FYNNEI. This CDR3 is built from 17 residues. Trimming cost V 8 bases and J 6 bases; bases outside gene matches: 12. The CDR3 sequence is CASQGLAGTKRSGELFF. In nucleotides, the CDR3 is TGTGCCAGCCAGGGACTAGCGGGAACGAAAAGGTCCGGGGAGCTGTTTTTT.

As concerns this clone: The sample carries other DNA sequences with the same CDR3. This chain links TRBV27 with TRBJ1-5; the D gene is possibly TRBD1 (6 bases). V lost 3 bases to trimming and J lost 7 bases, with 10 bases between them. The CDR3 consists of 13 residues. The germline CDR1 and CDR2 sequences are MNHEY and SMNVEV (reference sequence). As DNA, the CDR3 is TGTGCCAGCAGTTTGGGGGGGCTGCAGCCCCAGCATTTT. Protein: CASSLGGLQPQHF.

The chain combines TRBV29-1 with TRBJ2-3; 10 bases match TRBD2. In germline, CDR1 is SQVTM, CDR2 ANQGSEA. The CDR3 runs to 12 residues. The trim removed 4 bases at V and 8 bases at J, leaving 3 bases unmatched. The CDR3 loop is CSVGTSGVTQYF. For the CDR3, the DNA is TGCAGCGTTGGGACTAGCGGTGTTACGCAGTATTTT.

The V call is TRBV6-5, the J call TRBJ1-2, with 7 bases that match TRBD1. The CDR3 runs to 13 residues. Germline V gives CDR1 MNHEY, CDR2 SVGAGI. V lost 5 bases, J lost 3 bases, and 3 bases stayed unmatched. The CDR3 loop reads CASSQGQYYGYTF. DNA of the CDR3: TGTGCCAGCAGTCAGGGACAGTACTATGGCTACACCTTC.

DNA of the CDR3: TGTGCCAGCAGCTTAGGAACAGGGGCGGCCTACGAGCAGTACTTC. As protein: CASSLGTGAAYEQYF. V is TRBV7-7 and J is TRBJ2-7, with 7 bases identical to TRBD1. V shed 1 base and J 2 bases; nucleotides not matched to a gene: 5. The CDR3 consists of 15 residues. Per germline, CDR1 SSHAT and CDR2 FNYEAQ (reference sequence).

The J gene is TRBJ2-5, the V gene TRBV27; 10 positions match TRBD1. Germline V gene data show CDR1 as MNHEY and CDR2 as SMNVEV (reference sequence). V lost 5 bases, J lost 1 base, and 1 base stayed unmatched. The CDR3 runs to 14 residues. Written as DNA, the CDR3 is TGTGCCAGCAGTGACAGGGGGCCCCAAGAGACCCAGTACTTC. Its translation is CASSDRGPQETQYF.

The chain recombines TRBV6-2 or TRBV6-3 with TRBJ2-1, with D possibly matching TRBD1 (5 bases). The CDR3 spans 15 residues. Trimming left V 5 bases short and J 2 bases short, with 13 bases between. In germline, CDR1 is MNHEY, CDR2 SVGEGT. The CDR3 is CASSQQVPAYNEQFF. The CDR3 nucleotides read TGTGCCAGCAGTCAACAGGTCCCCGCCTACAATGAGCAGTTCTTC.